This T cell receptor beta chain was captured by sequencing in a study of circulating CD8 cells and anti-PD-1 response in melanoma. Study-level background: Of some 13 patients, seven got anti-PD-1 first and six had prior therapy.

Study results and limitations: Under 7.5% of TRB clonotypes were shared between subsets at M1. Most experiments lacked replicates.

Using roughly 14 ng of total RNA, TCR libraries were made with the QIAseq Immune Repertoire TCR panel. Via MiXCR, TCRdb re-called the reads, giving one row per CDR3 protein. The sample comprises 250 to 300 distinct CDR3 sequences, 8% to 8.5% of which are singletons, and around 40% rests with the top ten. This CDR3 spans 15 amino acids. V lost 5 bases and J 2 bases, leaving 13 bases between the germline ends. Germline V CDR1 and CDR2: MNHEY, SMNVEV (reference sequence). Four subsets defined by PD-1 and/or TIGIT were sorted from live CD3+CD8+TCRalphabeta+ cells. By share of the sample, this clonotype is large. Its specificity is unknown.

The specimen was CD8+ T cells from PBMCs, collected at baseline or after one month of anti-PD-1 therapy (not recorded which). The V and J genes are TRBV27 and TRBJ2-1; the D gene is possibly TRBD2 (6 bases). This TCR came from a human donor with melanoma. The CDR3: CASSQSGLPYNEQFF. CDR3 nucleotides: TGTGCCAGCAGTCAATCGGGACTCCCCTACAATGAGCAGTTCTTC.